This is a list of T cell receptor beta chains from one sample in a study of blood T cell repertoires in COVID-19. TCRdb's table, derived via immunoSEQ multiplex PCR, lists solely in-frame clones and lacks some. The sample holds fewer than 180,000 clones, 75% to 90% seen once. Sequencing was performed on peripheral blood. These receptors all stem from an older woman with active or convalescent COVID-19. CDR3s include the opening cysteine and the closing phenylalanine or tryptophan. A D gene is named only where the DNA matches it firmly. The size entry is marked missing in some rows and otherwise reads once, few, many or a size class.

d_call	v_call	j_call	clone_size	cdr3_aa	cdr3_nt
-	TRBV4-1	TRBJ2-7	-	CASSQDTYEQYF	TGCGCCAGCAGCCAGGACACCTACGAGCAGTACTTC
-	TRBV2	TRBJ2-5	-	CASIAGRQETQYF	TGTGCCAGCATAGCAGGGCGTCAAGAGACCCAGTACTTC
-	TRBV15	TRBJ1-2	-	CATSRDRFYGYTF	TGTGCCACCAGCAGAGACAGATTCTATGGCTACACCTTC
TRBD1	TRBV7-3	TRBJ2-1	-	CASSLTGVEQFF	TGTGCCAGCAGCTTGACAGGGGTTGAGCAGTTCTTC
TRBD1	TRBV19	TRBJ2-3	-	CASRSGTATDTQYF	TGTGCCAGTAGATCCGGGACAGCCACAGATACGCAGTATTTT
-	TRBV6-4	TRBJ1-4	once	CARRSTTNEKLFF	TGTGCCAGGCGGAGTACAACTAATGAAAAACTGTTTTTT
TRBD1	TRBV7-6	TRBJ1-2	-	CASSSGQGLDGYTF	TGTGCCAGCAGCTCCGGACAGGGTTTGGATGGCTACACCTTC
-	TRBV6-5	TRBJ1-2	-	CASSYADKFGYTF	TGTGCCAGCAGTTACGCCGACAAGTTTGGCTACACCTTC
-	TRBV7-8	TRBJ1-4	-	CASSLLELSNEKLFF	TGTGCCAGCAGCTTACTCGAGCTATCTAATGAAAAACTGTTTTTT
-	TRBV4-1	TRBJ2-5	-	CASSQSSESSPQYF	TGCGCCAGCAGCCAATCTAGCGAATCCTCTCCCCAGTACTTC
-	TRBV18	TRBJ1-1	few	CASAGDMNTEAFF	TGTGCCAGCGCCGGGGACATGAACACTGAAGCTTTCTTT
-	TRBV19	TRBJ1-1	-	CASSTQGYTEAFF	TGTGCCAGTAGTACACAGGGTTACACTGAAGCTTTCTTT
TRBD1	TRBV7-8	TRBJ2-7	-	CASSLGGQGNREQYF	TGTGCCAGCAGCCTGGGGGGACAGGGGAACCGCGAGCAGTACTTC
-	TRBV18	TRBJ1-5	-	CASSPPGQHSNQPQHF	TGTGCCAGCTCACCACCAGGACAGCATAGCAATCAGCCCCAGCATTTT
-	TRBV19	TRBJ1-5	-	CASSIEPRGPQHF	TGTGCCAGTAGTATAGAGCCCCGCGGTCCCCAGCATTTT
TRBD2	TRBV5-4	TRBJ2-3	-	CASSLGLAADTQYF	TGTGCCAGCAGCCTAGGACTAGCAGCAGATACGCAGTATTTT
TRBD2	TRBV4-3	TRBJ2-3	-	CASSQDWSSGGTDTQYF	TGCGCCAGCAGCCAAGATTGGAGTAGCGGGGGAACAGATACGCAGTATTTT
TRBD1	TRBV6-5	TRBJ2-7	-	CASRSGTGISYEQYF	TGTGCCAGCAGGTCCGGGACAGGGATCTCCTACGAGCAGTACTTC
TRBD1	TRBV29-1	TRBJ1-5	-	CSVSQGTGGNQPQHF	TGCAGCGTCTCACAAGGGACAGGGGGAAATCAGCCCCAGCATTTT
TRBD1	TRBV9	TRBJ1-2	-	CASSVATKGAYGYTF	TGTGCCAGCAGCGTAGCTACGAAGGGGGCCTATGGCTACACCTTC
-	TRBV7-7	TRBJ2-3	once	CASSYSGDPDTQYF	TGTGCTAGCAGCTACTCAGGGGACCCAGATACGCAGTATTTT
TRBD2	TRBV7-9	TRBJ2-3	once	CASSLEASGGAYTQYF	TGTGCCAGCAGCTTAGAAGCTAGCGGGGGGGCGTATACGCAGTATTTT
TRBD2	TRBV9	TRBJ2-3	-	CASSILAGGADTQYF	TGTGCCAGCAGCATACTAGCGGGGGGGGCCGATACGCAGTATTTT
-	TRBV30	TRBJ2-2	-	CAWSGRVGELFF	TGTGCCTGGAGTGGCCGGGTAGGGGAGCTGTTTTTT
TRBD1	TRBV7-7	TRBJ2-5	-	CASSLGSGTVQETQYF	TGTGCTAGCAGCTTAGGTTCCGGGACAGTTCAAGAGACCCAGTACTTC
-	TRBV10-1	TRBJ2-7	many	CASSDRGYEQYF	TGCGCCAGCAGTGACAGGGGTTACGAGCAGTACTTC
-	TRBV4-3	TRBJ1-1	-	CASSQGFADTEAFF	TGCGCCAGCAGCCAAGGGTTCGCAGACACTGAAGCTTTCTTT
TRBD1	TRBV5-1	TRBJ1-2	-	CASSPRTGDTSHYGYTF	TGCGCCAGCAGCCCACGGACAGGGGACACTTCACACTATGGCTACACCTTC
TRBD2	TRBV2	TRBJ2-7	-	CASRLTSGGPSAYEQYF	TGTGCCAGCAGACTAACTAGCGGGGGGCCATCCGCCTACGAGCAGTACTTC
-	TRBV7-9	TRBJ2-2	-	CASRGLPGGELFF	TGTGCCAGCCGGGGACTCCCGGGGGGGGAGCTGTTTTTT
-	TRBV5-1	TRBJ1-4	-	CARSRGGVSTNEKLFF	TGCGCCCGCAGCCGCGGGGGGGTATCAACTAATGAAAAACTGTTTTTT
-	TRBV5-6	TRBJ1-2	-	CASSLESRGERVGYGYTF	TGTGCCAGCAGCTTGGAATCTCGCGGGGAGAGGGTCGGCTATGGCTACACCTTC
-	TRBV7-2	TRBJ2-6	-	CASSKGEGGANVLTF	TGTGCCAGCAGCAAGGGGGAGGGTGGGGCCAACGTCCTGACTTTC
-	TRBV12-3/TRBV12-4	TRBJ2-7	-	CASSIHGSYEQYF	TGTGCCAGCAGTATCCACGGCTCCTACGAGCAGTACTTC
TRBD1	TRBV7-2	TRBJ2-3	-	CASRTTTGSGVFTQYF	TGTGCCAGCAGGACAACGACAGGGTCCGGAGTCTTTACGCAGTATTTT
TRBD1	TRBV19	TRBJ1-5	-	CASSKGTGGNNQPQHF	TGTGCCAGTAGCAAAGGGACAGGGGGCAATAATCAGCCCCAGCATTTT
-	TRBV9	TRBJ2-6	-	CASSAVFSGANVLTF	TGTGCCAGCAGCGCTGTGTTCTCTGGGGCCAACGTCCTGACTTTC
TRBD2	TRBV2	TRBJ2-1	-	CASTDSGGSYNEQFF	TGTGCCAGCACCGACAGCGGGGGGTCCTACAATGAGCAGTTCTTC
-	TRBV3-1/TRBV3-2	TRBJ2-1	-	CASSQDVVGGLYNEQFF	TGTGCCAGCAGCCAAGATGTCGTGGGGGGTCTCTACAATGAGCAGTTCTTC
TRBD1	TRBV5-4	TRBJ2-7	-	CASSWGETGGIYEQYF	TGTGCCAGCAGCTGGGGAGAGACAGGGGGCATCTACGAGCAGTACTTC
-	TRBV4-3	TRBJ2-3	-	CASSQSLRTVTDTQYF	TGCGCCAGCAGCCAAAGCCTTCGGACAGTCACAGATACGCAGTATTTT
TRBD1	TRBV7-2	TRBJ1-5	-	CASSSQGDQPQHF	TGTGCCAGCAGCTCTCAGGGGGATCAGCCCCAGCATTTT
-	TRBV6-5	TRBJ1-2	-	CASSRGGTYGYTF	TGTGCCAGCAGTAGGGGGGGCACCTATGGCTACACCTTC
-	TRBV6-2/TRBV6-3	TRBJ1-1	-	CASSYVTVSTEAFF	TGTGCCAGCAGTTACGTGACAGTCAGCACTGAAGCTTTCTTT
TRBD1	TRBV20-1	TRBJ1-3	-	CSASPLTGAGNTIYF	TGCAGTGCTAGTCCCCTGACAGGGGCTGGAAACACCATATATTTT
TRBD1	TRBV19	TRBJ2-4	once	CASSQTGEENIQYF	TGTGCCAGTAGCCAGACAGGGGAGGAAAACATTCAGTACTTC
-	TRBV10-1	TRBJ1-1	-	CASSEFGTKAFF	TGCGCCAGCAGTGAATTCGGGACTAAAGCTTTCTTT
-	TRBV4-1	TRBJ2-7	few	CASSQRIESEQYF	TGCGCCAGCAGCCAACGAATAGAGAGCGAGCAGTACTTC
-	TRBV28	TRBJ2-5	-	CASSLGGQQETQYF	TGTGCCAGCAGTTTGGGGGGACAGCAAGAGACCCAGTACTTC
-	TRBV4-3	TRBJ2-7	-	CASSQESQVAYEQYF	TGCGCCAGCAGCCAAGAGAGCCAGGTGGCCTACGAGCAGTACTTC
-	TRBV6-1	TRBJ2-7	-	CASSELWGPYEQYF	TGTGCCAGCAGTGAACTCTGGGGGCCCTACGAGCAGTACTTC
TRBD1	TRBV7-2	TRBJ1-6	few	CASSYGQASVSPLHF	TGTGCCAGCAGCTACGGACAGGCATCAGTATCACCCCTCCACTTT
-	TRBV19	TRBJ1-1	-	CASSMVAGALNTEAFF	TGTGCCAGTAGTATGGTGGCAGGGGCCTTGAACACTGAAGCTTTCTTT
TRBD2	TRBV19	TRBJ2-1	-	CASSQGLAGTEQFF	TGTGCCAGTAGCCAAGGACTAGCGGGGACTGAGCAGTTCTTC
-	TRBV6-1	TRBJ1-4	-	CASSERGFNEKLFF	TGTGCCAGCAGTGAACGGGGATTCAATGAAAAACTGTTTTTT